This T cell receptor (beta chain) was recorded in a study of technical replicates of blood from a handful of donors. The CDR3 contains 12 residues. Looked up from germline, CDR1 is SQVTM and CDR2 is ANQGSEA. V lost 6 bases, J lost 8 bases, and 7 bases stayed unmatched. Method: immunoSEQ multiplex PCR; TCRdb's copy keeps in-frame clones and lacks some. The table has 70,000 to 95,000 clones, 95% to 97% seen once. This sequence joins TRBV29-1 and TRBJ1-2, with TRBD1 identical over 9 bases. The clonotype comes from a human donor in good health. Input material: T cells isolated from PBMCs. The CDR3 spells CSVADRGSGYTF. CDR3 in DNA: TGCAGCGTCGCCGACAGGGGGAGCGGCTACACCTTC.